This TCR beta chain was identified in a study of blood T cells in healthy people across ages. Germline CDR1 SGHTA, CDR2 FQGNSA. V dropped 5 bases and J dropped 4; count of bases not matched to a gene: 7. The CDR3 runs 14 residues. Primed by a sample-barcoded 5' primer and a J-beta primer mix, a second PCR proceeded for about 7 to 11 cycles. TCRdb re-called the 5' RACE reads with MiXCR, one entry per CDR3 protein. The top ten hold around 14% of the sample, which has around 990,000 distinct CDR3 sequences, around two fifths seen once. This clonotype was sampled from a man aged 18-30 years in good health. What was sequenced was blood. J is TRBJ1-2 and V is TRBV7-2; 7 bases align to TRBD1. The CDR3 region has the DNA TGTGCCAGCAGCATACAGGGGAGCGCCTATGGCTACACCTTC. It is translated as CASSIQGSAYGYTF.